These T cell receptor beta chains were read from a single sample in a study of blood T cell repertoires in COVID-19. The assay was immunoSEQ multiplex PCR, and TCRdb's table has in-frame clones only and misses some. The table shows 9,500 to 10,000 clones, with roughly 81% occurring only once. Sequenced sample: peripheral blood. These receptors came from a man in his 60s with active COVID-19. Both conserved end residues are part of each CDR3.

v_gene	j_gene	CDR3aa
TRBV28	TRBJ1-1	CASTPALGGGGTEAFF
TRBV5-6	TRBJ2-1	CASSLISGSNEQFF
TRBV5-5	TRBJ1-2	CASSSTGTSYGYTF
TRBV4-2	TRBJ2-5	CASSQVLAGDQETQYF
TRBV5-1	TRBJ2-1	CASSSLPGGEQFF
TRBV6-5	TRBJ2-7	CASSLPGTRGEQYF
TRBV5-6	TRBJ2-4	CASSEQGLKNIQYF
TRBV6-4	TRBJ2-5	CASRICRGEETQYF
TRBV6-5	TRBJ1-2	CASSTGGAGGYTF
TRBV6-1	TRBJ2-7	CASSEALATAQYF
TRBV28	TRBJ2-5	CASDPRGGRETQYF
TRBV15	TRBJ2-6	CATSRELIGRASSGANVLTF
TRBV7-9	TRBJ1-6	CASSPTGDNSPLHF
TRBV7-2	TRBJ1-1	CASSLAPSGTEAFF
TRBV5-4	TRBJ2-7	CASSLELNSYEQYF
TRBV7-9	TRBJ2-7	CATNPGLFYEQYF
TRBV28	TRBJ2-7	CASSLQGPYEQYF
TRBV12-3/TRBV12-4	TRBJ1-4	CASSLSGIEKLFF
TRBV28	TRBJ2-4	CASSFDRTKGDIQYF
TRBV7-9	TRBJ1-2	CASSLLGQGGPRRGYTF
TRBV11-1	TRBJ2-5	CASSARLAGARTQYF
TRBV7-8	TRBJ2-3	CASSIRAGGSADTQYF
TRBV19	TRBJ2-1	CASSFLGLAGGEQFF
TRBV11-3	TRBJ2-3	CASSWRSSPDTQYF
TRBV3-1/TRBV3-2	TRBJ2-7	CASSETAYEQYF
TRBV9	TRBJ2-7	CASNGGLAGYEQYF